This T cell receptor beta chain was identified in a study of cytomegalovirus exposure and HLA in healthy donors. PCR amplification relied on 60 Vbeta primers (plus 13 Jbeta primers). TCRdb keeps only in-frame clones here, not all; method: immunoSEQ multiplex PCR. This sample carries 150,000 to 180,000 clones, around 80% of them seen once, and the ten largest clones take 9.5% to 15%. The CDR3 sequence is 19 residues long. The V end lost 4 bases, the J end lost 2 bases, and 26 bases lay between the germline ends. The germline CDR1 and CDR2 sequences are SGHNT and YYREEE (reference sequence). This receptor was taken from a man aged 25 to 40 in good health and CMV-seropositive. This chain uses TRBV5-4 with TRBJ2-3; maybe TRBD2 (6 bases). The source material was PBMCs. CDR3 coding DNA: TGTGCCAGCAGCCCTGGTTCCACGGGAGCTGGGTTAAACACAGATACGCAGTATTTT. Protein product: CASSPGSTGAGLNTDTQYF.